Given below is one TCR beta chain in context. The sample comes from a study of cytomegalovirus exposure and HLA in healthy donors. Researchers ran the PCR with 60 Vbeta and 13 Jbeta primers. Sequenced by immunoSEQ multiplex PCR; TCRdb stores in-frame clones only, minus some. Of about 150,000 clones in the sample, 55% to 85% were seen once. CDR1 is SNHLY and CDR2 is FYNNEI in the germline V gene. V shed 6 bases, J shed 5 bases, and the junction held 17 bases outside the gene matches. The CDR3 is 17 residues long. The specimen was PBMCs. The sequence was obtained from a man aged 40-55 years in good health and CMV-seronegative. The chain recombines TRBV2 with TRBJ1-2; 8 bases are shared with TRBD1. The CDR3: CASRPWGAGGASYGYTF. The CDR3, as DNA: TGTGCCAGCAGGCCCTGGGGGGCAGGGGGCGCGAGTTATGGCTACACCTTC.